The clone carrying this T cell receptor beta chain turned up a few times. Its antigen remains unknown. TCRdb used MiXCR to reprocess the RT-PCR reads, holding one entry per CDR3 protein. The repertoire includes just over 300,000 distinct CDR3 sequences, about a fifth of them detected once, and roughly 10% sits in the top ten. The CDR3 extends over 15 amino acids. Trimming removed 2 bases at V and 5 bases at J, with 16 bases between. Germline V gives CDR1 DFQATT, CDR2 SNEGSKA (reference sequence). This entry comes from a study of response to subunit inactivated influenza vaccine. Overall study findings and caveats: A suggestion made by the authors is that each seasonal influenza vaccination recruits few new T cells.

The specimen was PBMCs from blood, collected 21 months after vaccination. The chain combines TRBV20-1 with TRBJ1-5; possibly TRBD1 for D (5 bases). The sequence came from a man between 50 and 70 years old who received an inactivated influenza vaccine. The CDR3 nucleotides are TGCAGTGCTAGATCCGGGACGCCTGGGCATCAGCCCCAGCATTTT. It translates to CSARSGTPGHQPQHF.